Here is one T cell receptor beta chain with its context. Its antigen is still unknown. The data derive from a study of shared clonotypes between healthy human individuals. Whole-study findings and limits: Estimated clonotype richness was generally higher in naive than memory subsets.

This was a deep-level run. The assay was immunoSEQ multiplex PCR, and TCRdb's table has in-frame clones only and misses some. Altogether about 2,100,000 clones are present, just over 90% being singletons, with the ten largest covering under 2%. Naive CD8 cells were CD45RO-negative, positively selected for CCR7, excluding terminally differentiated effector memory CD45RA+ cells. This TCR came from a man aged 18 to 29 in good health. Some clones in this sample may be carry-over from other donors' samples. Sequencing input: naive CD8+ T cells from PBMCs.

The CDR3 reads CASSLLGGTQYF. DNA for the CDR3: TGTGCCAGCAGTCTCCTAGGGGGGACCCAGTACTTC. The V gene is TRBV27, the J gene TRBJ2-5; TRBD1 is a possible D gene (6 bases). Trimming left V 5 bases short and J 7 bases short, with 11 bases between. The CDR3 length is 12 residues. Germline CDR1 is MNHEY and CDR2 is SMNVEV (reference sequence).